This TCR beta chain came from a study of post-analysis software for immune sequencing data. This clonotype was detected ten times or more. Its antigen is not identified. This CDR3 spans 13 amino acids. V was clipped by 5 bases and J by 5 bases; unmatched bases: 4. Per the germline V gene, CDR1 is SGHTA and CDR2 is FQGTGA. The study, taken as a whole, reports: Several TRBV segments were more frequent in patients than controls; TRBV5-6, TRBV5-1 and TRBV20-1 belonged to this group.

Built from TCR beta cDNA, the libraries had unique molecular identifiers in them. A single record per CDR3 protein comes from TCRdb applying MiXCR to the PCR reads. Seen here are approximately 250,000 distinct CDR3 sequences, 35% to 40% observed once, and the top ten hold approximately 4.6%. This clonotype was sampled from a girl under 18 with multiple sclerosis. Specimen: blood. The chain is built from TRBV7-3 and TRBJ2-5; 8 bases fit TRBD2. The CDR3: CASSTSSGETQYF. The DNA of the CDR3 is TGTGCCAGCAGCACATCTAGCGGGGAGACCCAGTACTTC. Variable domain in full (rest from reference TRBV7-3 and TRBJ2-5): GAGVSQTPSNKVTEKGKYVELRCDPISGHTALYWYRQSLGQGPEFLIYFQGTGAADDSGLPNDRFFAVRPEGSVSTLKIQRTERGDSAVYLCASSTSSGETQYFGPGTRLLVL.